The clone carrying this T cell receptor beta chain was counted between two and nine times. Its antigen is undetermined. Sequenced material consisted of expressed TCRB transcripts (all of the isolated RNA was reverse transcribed). The protocol was immunoSEQ multiplex PCR, while the TCRdb copy is restricted to in-frame clones and leaves out a portion. The sample lists under 300,000 clones; around 13% were seen once. The sample originates from a study of beta chain features in type 1 diabetes. As for the study in general: Examination of sorted cells across all samples involved roughly 100 million cells. Notes on the study in general: VDJ junctions in type 1 diabetes patients carried more deletions and fewer insertions. Cells that show high TCR expression could be over-represented by cDNA sequencing. For Type 1 diabetes patients, all four CD4+ subsets carried TCRB CDR3s that were moderately but significantly shorter.

Naive, central memory, regulatory and stem cell-like memory cells within the CD4+ compartment were sorted using CD45RO/CCR7/CD25/CD127/CD95/CD27. CDR3 size: 14 residues. CDR1 is LNHDA, CDR2 SQIVND, per germline (reference sequence). The junction had 7 bases not matched to a gene; V was cut back by 9 bases and J by 1 base. Input material: naive CD4+ T cells from blood. The rearrangement uses TRBV19 and TRBJ1-1; 8 bases map to TRBD1. This TCR derives from a man aged 30-40 years with type 1 diabetes. Here the CDR3 reads CASRDRSENTEAFF. As DNA, the CDR3 is TGTGCCAGCCGGGACAGGAGCGAGAACACTGAAGCTTTCTTT.